The 17 T cell receptor beta chains below were found in one sample sequenced in a study of cytomegalovirus exposure and HLA in healthy donors. The primer mix had 60 Vbeta and 13 Jbeta primers. TCRdb's copy holds only in-frame clones and misses some; the assay was immunoSEQ multiplex PCR. The data contain 200,000 or so clones, roughly 83% of them singletons. Specimen: PBMCs. The receptors were sampled from a girl between 10 and 17 years old in good health and CMV-seronegative.

This clone was observed a handful of times. The genes are TRBV28 and TRBJ1-4, with TRBD1 identical over 9 bases. Trimming took 6 bases from V and 3 from J; bases not matched to a gene: 8. Germline V gene sequence: CDR1 MDHEN, CDR2 SYDVKM. CDR3 length equals 16 residues. CDR3 amino acids: CASSRDRVPPNEKLFF. CDR3 bases: TGTGCCAGCAGCAGGGACAGGGTCCCACCTAATGAAAAACTGTTTTTT.

This clone was seen only once. The chain uses TRBV19 and TRBJ2-7, with 8 nucleotides matching TRBD2. CDR1 and CDR2 (germline): LNHDA, SQIVND (reference sequence). CDR3 size: 11 residues. V shed 10 bases and J 5 bases; nucleotides not matched to a gene: 4. CDR3 bases: TGTGCCACCTTAGCGGGAAACGAGCAGTACTTC. Amino acids: CATLAGNEQYF.

This clone occurred a few times. The chain carries TRBV5-5 and TRBJ2-7; 12 bases line up with TRBD1. This CDR3 has 16 amino acids. V trimming: 0 bases; J trimming: 3 bases; junction bases outside the gene matches: 4. Germline V gene sequence: CDR1 SGHKS, CDR2 YYEKEE (reference sequence). CDR3 loop: CASSLAGTGGYYEQYF. In DNA, the CDR3 is TGTGCCAGCAGCTTGGCAGGGACAGGGGGCTACTACGAGCAGTACTTC.

The rearrangement uses TRBV28 and TRBJ2-1, with D tentatively TRBD1 (6 bases). The V gene lost 6 bases and the J gene lost 6 bases, with 15 bases spanning the gap. CDR3 length: 14 residues. CDR1 is MDHEN and CDR2 is SYDVKM in the germline V gene. The CDR3 is CASSLYRVSNEQFF. The CDR3 DNA reads as TGTGCCAGCAGCCTCTACAGGGTGAGCAATGAGCAGTTCTTC. Together with reference TRBV28 and TRBJ2-1, the CDR3 gives the full variable domain: DVKVTQSSRYLVKRTGEKVFLECVQDMDHENMFWYRQDPGLGLRLIYFSYDVKMKEKGDIPEGYSVSREKKERFSLILESASTNQTSMYLCASSLYRVSNEQFFGPGTRLTVL.

The chain has TRBV19 and TRBJ1-2; TRBD1 is a possible D gene (5 bases). The CDR3 totals 14 residues. The V end was cut by 1 base, the J end by 4 bases, with 10 bases between. The germline V gene encodes CDR1 LNHDA and CDR2 SQIVND (reference sequence). CDR3 DNA sequence: TGTGCCAGTAGTATAGTCGCGGGGCGCTATGGCTACACCTTC. This codes for CASSIVAGRYGYTF.

The chain uses TRBV7-2 and TRBJ2-7; no clear D gene. This CDR3 contains 12 residues. Trimming removed 5 bases at V and 6 bases at J, with 11 bases between. Germline V lookup: CDR1 SGHTA, CDR2 FQGNSA. The CDR3 nucleotides are TGTGCCAGCAGCGCCCCCCTACTCGAGCAGTACTTC. Its protein is CASSAPLLEQYF. Based on the CDR3 plus reference TRBV7-2 and TRBJ2-7, the full variable domain is GAGVSQSPSNKVTEKGKDVELRCDPISGHTALYWYRQSLGQGLEFLIYFQGNSAPDKSGLPSDRFSAERTGGSVSTLTIQRTQQEDSAVYLCASSAPLLEQYFGPGTRLTVT.

This clone was seen just once. The gene calls are TRBV6-5 and TRBJ2-7, with TRBD1 identical over 7 bases. With V trimmed by 5 bases and J by 3 bases, 4 bases remained unmatched. The CDR3 runs 13 residues. In germline, CDR1 is MNHEY, CDR2 SVGAGI. CDR3 nucleotide sequence: TGTGCCAGCAGTACCGGACAGGTCTACGAGCAGTACTTC. Its translation is CASSTGQVYEQYF.

The chain couples TRBV4-1 to TRBJ2-1; tentatively, D is TRBD2 (6 bases). V was shortened by 4 bases and J by 5 bases, with 15 bases between the two germline ends. Germline assignment: CDR1 MGHRA and CDR2 YSYEKL. CDR3 length: 15 amino acids. The CDR3 loop reads CASSLTLLANNEQFF. In DNA, the CDR3 is TGCGCCAGCAGCCTTACGCTACTAGCAAACAATGAGCAGTTCTTC.

This sequence joins TRBV10-3 and TRBJ2-7; D uncertain. The CDR3 is 15 amino acids. Germline CDR1 is ENHRY and CDR2 is SYGVKD. The V and J ends lost 0 bases and 5 bases respectively, with 14 bases between them. This CDR3 reads CAISESKPGSDEQYF. DNA for the CDR3: TGTGCCATCAGTGAGTCGAAGCCAGGTTCGGACGAGCAGTACTTC.

This clone has a handful of counts. This chain uses TRBV6-1 with TRBJ1-5; D gene unclear. Trimming removed 3 bases from V and 0 bases from J, with 6 bases in between. There are 14 residues in the CDR3. CDR1 and CDR2 (germline): MNHNS, SASEGT. DNA for the CDR3: TGTGCCAGCAGTGAGCAGTATAGCAATCAGCCCCAGCATTTT. It codes for CASSEQYSNQPQHF.

This clone was recorded only once. This chain uses TRBV29-1 with TRBJ1-1; perhaps TRBD1 as D (6 bases). The CDR3 consists of 15 residues. Germline assignment: CDR1 SQVTM and CDR2 ANQGSEA. Trimming took 6 bases from V and 1 from J, leaving 18 bases between them. The CDR3 spells CSVRSTGRGNTEAFF. The DNA for the CDR3 is TGCAGCGTCCGCAGTACGGGCAGGGGGAACACTGAAGCTTTCTTT.

The rearrangement uses TRBV4-1 and TRBJ1-2; no clear D. V was shortened by 0 bases and J by 3 bases, with 11 bases between the two germline ends. The CDR3 has 15 residues. CDR1 is MGHRA and CDR2 is YSYEKL in the germline V gene. The CDR3 DNA reads as TGCGCCAGCAGCCAAGATGGACGGGGATACTATGGCTACACCTTC. This gives the protein CASSQDGRGYYGYTF.

The chain has TRBV30 and TRBJ1-5; TRBD1 agrees at 8 bases. Germline lookup yields CDR1 GTSNPN and CDR2 SVGIG (reference sequence). The CDR3 is made up of 15 amino acids. The ends lost 4 bases at V and 0 bases at J; junction bases unmatched: 5. CDR3 in amino acids: CAWNNRGNSNQPQHF. The CDR3 DNA reads as TGTGCCTGGAACAACAGGGGGAATAGCAATCAGCCCCAGCATTTT.

V usage is TRBV2 and J usage is TRBJ1-2; TRBD1 might be the D (6 bases). There are 13 residues in the CDR3. Germline CDR1 reads SNHLY; CDR2 reads FYNNEI. V lost 6 bases and J 7 bases, leaving 15 bases between the germline ends. CDR3 sequence reads: CASSGTGSSGYTF. CDR3 sequence (DNA): TGTGCCAGCAGCGGCACAGGGTCGAGTGGCTACACCTTC.

V and J are TRBV28 and TRBJ1-2, with D perhaps TRBD1 (5 bases). Trimming removed 2 bases from V and 7 bases from J, with 17 bases in between. Germline V gene lookup returns CDR1 MDHEN and CDR2 SYDVKM. The CDR3 is 15 amino acids. The CDR3 protein is CASSLLGTAGGGYTF. CDR3 sequence (DNA): TGTGCCAGCAGTTTACTCGGGACGGCCGGGGGTGGCTACACCTTC.

V gene TRBV10-3 combines with J gene TRBJ2-1, with TRBD2 matching over 15 bases. CDR1 and CDR2 from the germline V gene are ENHRY and SYGVKD. This CDR3 contains 16 residues. V shed 7 bases, J shed 8 bases, and the junction held 9 bases outside the gene matches. The CDR3 loop is CAIMAGTSGRLDEQFF. DNA of the CDR3: TGTGCCATCATGGCGGGGACTAGCGGGAGGCTGGATGAGCAGTTCTTC.

The chain uses TRBV25-1 and TRBJ2-3, with D perhaps matching TRBD2 (6 bases). CDR1 and CDR2 (germline): MGHDK, SYGVNS. Trimming removed 5 bases from V and 0 bases from J, with 15 bases in between. This CDR3 has 16 residues. The CDR3 DNA is TGTGCCAGCAGTTATGGTAGCGGACATAGCACAGATACGCAGTATTTT. Amino acid sequence: CASSYGSGHSTDTQYF. Full variable domain (remainder filled in from reference TRBV25-1 and TRBJ2-3): EADIYQTPRYLVIGTGKKITLECSQTMGHDKMYWYQQDPGMELHLIHYSYGVNSTEKGDLSSESTVSRIRTEHFPLTLESARPSHTSQYLCASSYGSGHSTDTQYFGPGTRLTVL.